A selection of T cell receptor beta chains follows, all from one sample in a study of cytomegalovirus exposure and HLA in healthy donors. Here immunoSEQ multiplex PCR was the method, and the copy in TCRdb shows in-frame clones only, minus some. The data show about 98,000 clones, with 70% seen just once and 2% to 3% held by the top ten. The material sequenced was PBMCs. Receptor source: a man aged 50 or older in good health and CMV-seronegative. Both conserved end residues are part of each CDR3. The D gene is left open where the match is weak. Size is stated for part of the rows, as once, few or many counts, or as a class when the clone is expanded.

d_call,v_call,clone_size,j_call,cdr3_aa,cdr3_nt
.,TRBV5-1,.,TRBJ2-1,CASSLVGGRGPNEQFF,TGCGCCAGCAGCTTGGTCGGTGGGAGAGGGCCCAATGAGCAGTTCTTC
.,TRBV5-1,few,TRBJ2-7,CASSLDRRGASEQYF,TGCGCCAGCAGCTTGGACAGGAGGGGTGCTAGCGAGCAGTACTTC
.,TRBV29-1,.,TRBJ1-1,CSVFGGGPNTEAFF,TGCAGCGTTTTTGGGGGGGGACCAAACACTGAAGCTTTCTTT
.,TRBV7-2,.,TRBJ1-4,CASSLQQGVNEKLFF,TGTGCCAGCAGCTTACAACAGGGAGTTAATGAAAAACTGTTTTTT
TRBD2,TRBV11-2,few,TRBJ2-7,CASRLAGGYSEQYF,TGTGCCAGCAGACTAGCGGGGGGTTACTCCGAGCAGTACTTC
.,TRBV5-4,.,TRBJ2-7,CASSPRSGYYEQYF,TGTGCCAGCAGCCCCAGGTCTGGTTACTACGAGCAGTACTTC
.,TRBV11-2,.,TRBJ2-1,CASSREVSEQFF,TGTGCCAGCTCCAGAGAGGTGAGCGAGCAGTTCTTC
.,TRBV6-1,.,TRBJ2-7,CASSKDREPYEQYF,TGTGCCAGCAGTAAAGACCGGGAGCCCTACGAGCAGTACTTC
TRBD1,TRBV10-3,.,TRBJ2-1,CAISDKDRGANEQFF,TGTGCCATCAGTGATAAGGACAGGGGGGCGAATGAGCAGTTCTTC
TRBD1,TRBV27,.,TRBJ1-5,CASGAEGSRGNVGSQPQHF,TGTGCCAGCGGCGCAGAGGGGTCCAGGGGGAACGTCGGGAGTCAGCCCCAGCATTTT
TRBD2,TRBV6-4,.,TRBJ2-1,CASSDASGNMNEQFF,TGTGCCAGCAGTGATGCTAGCGGGAATATGAATGAGCAGTTCTTC
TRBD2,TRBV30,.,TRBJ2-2,CAWSVPRTSGRGITGELFF,TGTGCCTGGAGTGTACCCCGGACTAGCGGGAGGGGGATCACCGGGGAGCTGTTTTTT
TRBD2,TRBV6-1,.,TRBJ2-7,CASSDGGLFYEQYF,TGTGCCAGCAGTGATGGGGGACTATTCTACGAGCAGTACTTC
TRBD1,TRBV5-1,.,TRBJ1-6,CASSLQGDYNSPLHF,TGCGCCAGCAGCTTGCAGGGGGATTACAATTCACCCCTCCACTTT
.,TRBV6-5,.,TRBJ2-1,CASSYSRFNEQFF,TGTGCCAGCAGTTACTCGCGGTTCAATGAGCAGTTCTTC
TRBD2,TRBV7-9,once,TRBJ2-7,CASSLGTTKPGEQYF,TGTGCCAGCAGCTTGGGGACTACGAAGCCGGGGGAGCAGTACTTC
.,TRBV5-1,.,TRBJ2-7,CASSPGVGRGPYEQYF,TGCGCCAGCAGCCCCGGCGTGGGTCGCGGTCCCTACGAGCAGTACTTC
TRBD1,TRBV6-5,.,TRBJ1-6,CASSYTDRVGSPLHF,TGTGCCAGCAGTTACACCGACAGGGTTGGTTCACCCCTCCACTTT
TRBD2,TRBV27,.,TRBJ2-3,CASSWRERADTQYF,TGTGCCAGCAGTTGGCGGGAGAGAGCAGATACGCAGTATTTT
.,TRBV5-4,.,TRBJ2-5,CASSLPGSQETQYF,TGTGCCAGCAGCTTGCCAGGGTCCCAAGAGACCCAGTACTTC
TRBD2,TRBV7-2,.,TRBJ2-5,CASSLALPTSAFQETQYF,TGTGCCAGCAGCTTAGCGCTACCGACTAGCGCGTTCCAAGAGACCCAGTACTTC
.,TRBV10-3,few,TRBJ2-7,CAIRQPPVNEQYF,TGTGCCATAAGACAACCCCCCGTAAACGAGCAGTACTTC
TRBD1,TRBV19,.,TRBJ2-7,CASSPSGQGVYEQYF,TGTGCCAGTAGCCCTAGCGGACAGGGGGTTTACGAGCAGTACTTC
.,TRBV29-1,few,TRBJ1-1,CSVASTGKNTEAFF,TGCAGCGTTGCGTCGACAGGCAAAAACACTGAAGCTTTCTTT
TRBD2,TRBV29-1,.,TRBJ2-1,CSVGGSGMNSYNEQFF,TGCAGCGTTGGAGGTAGCGGGATGAACTCCTACAATGAGCAGTTCTTC
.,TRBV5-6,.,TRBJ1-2,CASSLRANYGYTF,TGTGCCAGCAGCTTGAGAGCTAACTATGGCTACACCTTC
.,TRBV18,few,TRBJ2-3,CAATGSGGDTQYF,TGTGCGGCAACAGGGAGTGGTGGAGATACGCAGTATTTT
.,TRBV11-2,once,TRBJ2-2,CASSLERQGGNGELFF,TGTGCCAGCAGCTTAGAACGTCAGGGGGGAAACGGGGAGCTGTTTTTT
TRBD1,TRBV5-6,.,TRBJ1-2,CASSLALGAGTGDHYGYTF,TGTGCCAGCAGCTTGGCATTGGGTGCCGGGACAGGGGACCACTATGGCTACACCTTC
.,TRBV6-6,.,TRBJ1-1,CETHRRPRMNTEAFF,TGTGAGACTCACCGCCGGCCTAGAATGAACACTGAAGCTTTCTTT
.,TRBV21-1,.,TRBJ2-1,CASSGGLAGAGYNEQFF,TGTGCCAGCAGCGGGGGACTAGCGGGAGCGGGATACAATGAGCAGTTCTTC
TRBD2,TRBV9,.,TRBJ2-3,CASSVEASGAHGVQYF,TGTGCCAGCAGCGTAGAGGCTAGCGGGGCGCATGGGGTGCAGTATTTT
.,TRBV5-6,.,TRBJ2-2,CASSLGGLHVGELFF,TGTGCCAGCAGCTTGGGGGGACTCCACGTCGGGGAGCTGTTTTTT
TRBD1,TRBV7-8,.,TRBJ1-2,CASSSRQGALNYGYTF,TGTGCCAGCAGCTCCAGACAGGGGGCGCTCAACTATGGCTACACCTTC
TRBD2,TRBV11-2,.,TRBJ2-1,CASSFRGGRASNEQFF,TGTGCCAGCAGCTTTCGGGGCGGGAGGGCCTCCAATGAGCAGTTCTTC
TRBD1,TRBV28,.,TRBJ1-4,CASSRGGAGEKLFF,TGTGCCAGCAGTCGAGGGGGCGCAGGGGAAAAACTGTTTTTT
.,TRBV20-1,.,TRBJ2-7,CSAFPIDEQYF,TGCAGTGCCTTTCCTATCGACGAGCAGTACTTC
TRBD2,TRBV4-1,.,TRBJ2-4,CASSQEATSGAKNIQYF,TGCGCCAGCAGCCAAGAGGCCACTAGCGGAGCCAAAAACATTCAGTACTTC
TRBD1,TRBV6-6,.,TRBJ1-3,CASSATGESGNTIYF,TGTGCCAGCAGTGCCACAGGGGAATCTGGAAACACCATATATTTT
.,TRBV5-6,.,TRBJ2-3,CASSFVTDTQYF,TGTGCCAGCAGCTTCGTTACAGATACGCAGTATTTT
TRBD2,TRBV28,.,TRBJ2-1,CASNNPTSGSRYEQFF,TGTGCCAGCAACAACCCGACTAGCGGGAGTAGGTATGAGCAGTTCTTC
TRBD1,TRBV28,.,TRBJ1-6,CASSSLDRGYSPLHF,TGTGCCAGCAGTTCCCTAGACAGGGGGTATTCACCCCTCCACTTT
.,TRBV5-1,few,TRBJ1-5,CASSLDSTNQPQHF,TGCGCCAGCAGCTTGGACAGCACCAATCAGCCCCAGCATTTT
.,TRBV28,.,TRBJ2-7,CASSQGQFYEQYF,TGTGCCAGCAGCCAAGGACAGTTCTACGAGCAGTACTTC
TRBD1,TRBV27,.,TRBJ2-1,CASSSDRGRNEQFF,TGTGCCAGCAGTTCGGACAGGGGAAGGAATGAGCAGTTCTTC
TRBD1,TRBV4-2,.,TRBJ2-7,CASSQEEAQGDEQYF,TGTGCCAGCAGCCAAGAAGAGGCCCAGGGGGACGAGCAGTACTTC
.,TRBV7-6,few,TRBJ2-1,CASSLTGTALNEQFF,TGTGCCAGCAGCTTAACAGGGACCGCCTTGAATGAGCAGTTCTTC
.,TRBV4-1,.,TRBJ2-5,CASSQEHRVWQTQYF,TGCGCCAGCAGCCAAGAACACAGGGTTTGGCAGACCCAGTACTTC
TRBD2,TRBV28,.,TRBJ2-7,CASSQVLAGATYEQYF,TGTGCCAGCAGTCAGGTACTAGCGGGAGCCACCTACGAGCAGTACTTC
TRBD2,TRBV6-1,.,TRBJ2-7,CASSEATSGGGEQYF,TGTGCCAGCAGTGAAGCGACTAGCGGGGGCGGAGAGCAGTACTTC
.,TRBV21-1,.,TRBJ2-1,CASSKGGASGGYNEQFF,TGTGCCAGCAGCAAAGGGGGGGCTAGCGGGGGGTACAATGAGCAGTTCTTC
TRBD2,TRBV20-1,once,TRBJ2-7,CSARGWEGQNF,TGCAGTGCTAGAGGGTGGGAGGGCCAGAACTTC
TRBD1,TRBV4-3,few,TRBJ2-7,CASSQDRGPYEQYF,TGCGCCAGCAGCCAAGACAGGGGGCCCTACGAGCAGTACTTC
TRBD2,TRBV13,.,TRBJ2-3,CASSLLRGGTDTQYF,TGTGCCAGCAGCTTATTGCGGGGGGGAACAGATACGCAGTATTTT
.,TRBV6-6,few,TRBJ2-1,CASNFLSSYNEQFF,TGTGCCAGCAATTTTCTTTCCTCCTACAATGAGCAGTTCTTC